This T cell receptor beta chain was found in a study of T cell responses to AZD1222 COVID-19 vaccine. The study's findings and limits: Repertoires were obtained solely post-peak T cell response. Just a handful of people given AZD1222 tested seropositive at baseline. Breadth and depth of Spike-specific TCRs rose after two AZD1222 doses. Along spike, vaccine-associated CD4 TCRs were found throughout, with dominance at 160-218 and 743-854.

The CDR3 loop spans 16 amino acids. The germline V gene has CDR1 SGDLS and CDR2 YYNGEE. V shed 4 bases, J shed 7 bases, and the junction held 12 bases outside the gene matches. Sequenced by immunoSEQ multiplex PCR; TCRdb stores in-frame clones only, minus some. This sample has about 99,000 clones, with roughly 91% found just once. Notes on this clone: What it binds is not known.

The sequences come from peripheral blood, collected on day 0 of AZD1222 vaccination. This chain uses TRBV9 with TRBJ1-1; TRBD1 matches at 11 bases. The clonotype comes from an adult in good health. The CDR3 DNA sequence: TGTGCCAGCAGCCCAAGGACAGGGGGCGCATGGGATGAAGCTTTCTTT. It codes for CASSPRTGGAWDEAFF.